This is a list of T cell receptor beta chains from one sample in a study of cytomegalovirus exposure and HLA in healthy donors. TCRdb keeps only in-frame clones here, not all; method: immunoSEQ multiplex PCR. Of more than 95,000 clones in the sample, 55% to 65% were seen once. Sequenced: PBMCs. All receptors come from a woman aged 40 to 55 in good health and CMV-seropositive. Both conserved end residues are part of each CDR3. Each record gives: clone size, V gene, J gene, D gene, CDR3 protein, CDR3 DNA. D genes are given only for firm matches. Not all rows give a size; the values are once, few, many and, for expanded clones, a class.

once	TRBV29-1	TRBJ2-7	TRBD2	CSGVAGVENEQYF	TGCAGCGGCGTAGCGGGAGTCGAGAATGAGCAGTACTTC
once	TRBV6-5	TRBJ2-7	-	CASSEGYRSYEQYF	TGTGCCAGCAGTGAAGGTTACCGGAGCTACGAGCAGTACTTC
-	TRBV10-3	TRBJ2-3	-	CAISVASASTDTQYF	TGTGCCATCAGTGTGGCTAGCGCTAGCACAGATACGCAGTATTTT
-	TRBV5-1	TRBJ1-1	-	CASSLGRVAEAFF	TGCGCCAGCAGCTTGGGCAGGGTGGCTGAAGCTTTCTTT
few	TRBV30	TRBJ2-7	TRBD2	CAWAAPSGRLGYEQYF	TGTGCCTGGGCGGCACCTAGCGGGCGGTTAGGGTACGAGCAGTACTTC
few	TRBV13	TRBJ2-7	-	CASSLISTRRTSLYEQYF	TGTGCCAGCAGCTTAATTTCGACAAGAAGGACAAGCCTCTACGAGCAGTACTTC
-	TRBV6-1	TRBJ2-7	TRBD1	CASSDGDRGLGDEQYF	TGTGCCAGCAGTGATGGGGACAGGGGCCTTGGGGACGAGCAGTACTTC
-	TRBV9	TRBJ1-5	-	CASSVRGNQPQHF	TGTGCCAGCAGCGTCCGCGGGAATCAGCCCCAGCATTTT
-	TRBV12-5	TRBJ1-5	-	CASDHAEGQPQHF	TGTGCTAGTGACCACGCAGAGGGTCAGCCCCAGCATTTT
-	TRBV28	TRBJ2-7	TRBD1	CASSSWGQGTEQYF	TGTGCCAGCAGTTCATGGGGACAGGGTACCGAGCAGTACTTC
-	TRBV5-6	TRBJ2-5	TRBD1	CASSSGTDQETQYF	TGTGCCAGCAGCTCAGGGACAGATCAAGAGACCCAGTACTTC
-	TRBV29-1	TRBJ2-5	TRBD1	CNEGGQGKEETQYF	TGCAACGAGGGGGGACAGGGTAAAGAAGAGACCCAGTACTTC
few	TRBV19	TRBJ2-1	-	CASSISGTRGEQFF	TGTGCCAGTAGTATATCCGGGACTCGCGGGGAGCAGTTCTTC
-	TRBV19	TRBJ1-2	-	CASSTPKGVTNYGYTF	TGTGCCAGTAGTACCCCCAAGGGAGTGACTAACTATGGCTACACCTTC
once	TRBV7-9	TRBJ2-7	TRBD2	CASSNELGAGGPHLEQYF	TGTGCCAGCAGCAACGAGCTTGGAGCGGGAGGGCCGCATCTCGAGCAGTACTTC
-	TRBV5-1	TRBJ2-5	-	CASSLVSDSQETQYF	TGCGCCAGCAGCTTGGTGTCGGACAGCCAAGAGACCCAGTACTTC
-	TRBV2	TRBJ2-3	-	CASSRTSFDTQYF	TGTGCCAGCAGCCGCACTAGTTTTGATACGCAGTATTTT
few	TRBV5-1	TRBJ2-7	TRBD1	CASSRTGISEQYF	TGCGCCAGCAGTCGGACAGGGATTAGCGAGCAGTACTTC
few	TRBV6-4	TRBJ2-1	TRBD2	CASSAVGGRSHNEQFF	TGTGCCAGCAGTGCCGTTGGCGGGAGGTCCCACAATGAGCAGTTCTTC
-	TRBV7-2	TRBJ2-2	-	CASSYLQVNTGELFF	TGTGCCAGCAGCTATCTCCAGGTTAACACCGGGGAGCTGTTTTTT
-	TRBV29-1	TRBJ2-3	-	CSVEVTATDTQYF	TGCAGCGTTGAAGTGACAGCCACAGATACGCAGTATTTT
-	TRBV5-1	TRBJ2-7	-	CASSLGLGGGSYEQYF	TGCGCCAGCAGCTTGGGTCTTGGGGGCGGCTCCTACGAGCAGTACTTC
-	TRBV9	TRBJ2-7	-	CASSVGTTSSYEQYF	TGTGCCAGCAGCGTAGGAACTACCTCGTCCTACGAGCAGTACTTC
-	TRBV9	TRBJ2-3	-	CASSVMRATDTQYF	TGTGCCAGCAGCGTAATGAGGGCCACAGATACGCAGTATTTT
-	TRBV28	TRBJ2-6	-	CGSQISGANVLTF	TGTGGCTCTCAGATCTCTGGGGCCAACGTCCTGACTTTC
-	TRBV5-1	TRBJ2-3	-	CASSVDLDTQYF	TGCGCCAGCAGCGTCGACTTAGATACGCAGTATTTT
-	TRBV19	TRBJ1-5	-	CASSIGQAGNQPQHF	TGTGCCAGTAGTATTGGGCAGGCTGGCAATCAGCCCCAGCATTTT
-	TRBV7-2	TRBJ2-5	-	CASSLFRKETQYF	TGTGCCAGCAGCCTATTCAGGAAAGAGACCCAGTACTTC
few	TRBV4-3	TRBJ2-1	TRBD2	CASSQESSGGYNEQFF	TGCGCCAGCAGCCAAGAGTCGAGCGGGGGCTACAATGAGCAGTTCTTC